This entry describes one TCR beta chain. Researchers divided each subset's genomic DNA evenly across several immunoSEQ plates. An approximately 220 ng quantity of DNA, 30,000 to 35,000 T cell genomes, went into the sorted-subset replicate PCRs. As processed by the authors: Sequence data from immunoSEQ were junction-only and lacked quality scores; consequently, filtering differed. Sequenced by immunoSEQ multiplex PCR; TCRdb stores in-frame clones only, minus some. That table supplies the V and J calls and clone size; D and trimming were determined from the DNA. Here the sample spans roughly 660,000 clones, about nine tenths being singletons. The sample comes from a study of shared clonotypes between healthy human individuals. Turning to the study itself: The plates for each donor numbered three CD4 naive, three CD4 memory, two CD8 naive and one CD8 memory.

V lost 5 bases and J lost 8, with 15 bases in between. Germline-derived CDR1 and CDR2 are SEHNR and FQNEAQ (reference sequence). There are 13 residues in the CDR3. The TCR was taken from a young man in good health. Some clones in this sample may be carry-over from other donors' samples. The chain has TRBV7-9 and TRBJ1-2; D ambiguous. The specimen sequenced was memory CD8+ T cells from PBMCs. As for subset: CD45RO+ cells pooled with CCR7-negative TemRA cells. The CDR3 spells CASSPFRGNGYTF. The CDR3, as DNA: TGTGCCAGCAGCCCCTTTAGAGGCAACGGCTACACCTTC.